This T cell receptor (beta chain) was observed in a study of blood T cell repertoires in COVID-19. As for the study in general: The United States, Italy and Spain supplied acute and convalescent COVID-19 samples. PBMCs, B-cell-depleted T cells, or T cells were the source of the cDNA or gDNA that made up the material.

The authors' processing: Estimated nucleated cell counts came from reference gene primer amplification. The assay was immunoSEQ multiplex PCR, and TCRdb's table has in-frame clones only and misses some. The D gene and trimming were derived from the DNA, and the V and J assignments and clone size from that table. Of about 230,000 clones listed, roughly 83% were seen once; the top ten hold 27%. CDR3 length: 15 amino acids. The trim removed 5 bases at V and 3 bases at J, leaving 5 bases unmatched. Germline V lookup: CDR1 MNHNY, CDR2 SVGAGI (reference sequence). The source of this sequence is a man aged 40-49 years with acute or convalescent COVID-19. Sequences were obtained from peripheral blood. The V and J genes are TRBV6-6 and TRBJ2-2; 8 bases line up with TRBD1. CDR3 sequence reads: CASSTDRGYTGELFF. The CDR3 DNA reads TGTGCCAGCAGTACTGACAGGGGTTACACCGGGGAGCTGTTTTTT.